Following are 27 T cell receptor beta chains from one sample sequenced in a study of regulatory T cells in long-lasting Graves disease. According to the study, TCR beta libraries were built with iRepertoire HTBI primers and CDR3-region Arm-PCR. TCRdb reprocessed the multiplex PCR reads with MiXCR, giving one entry per CDR3 protein. The data contain approximately 350,000 distinct CDR3 sequences, about 11% of them singletons. This sample's time point: newly diagnosed GD, antithyroid drugs for less than 3 months. The authors made the TCR library using RNA they extracted from PBMCs. A further study also used this sample, focusing on T cells in Graves' hyperthyroidism and ophthalmopathy.

This material consisted of peripheral blood mononuclear cells (PBMCs), taken at new diagnosis, from a patient treated with antithyroid drugs. Receptor source: a woman younger than 30 with Graves disease.

The table lists this clonotype with a few counts. One base away lies a much larger clone, so this may be a sequencing read error. The chain is built from TRBV7-9 and TRBJ1-1; D is ambiguous. The CDR3 covers 13 residues. Germline V CDR1 and CDR2: SEHNR, FQNEAQ (reference sequence). The CDR3 DNA is TGTGCCAGCAGCTCCCCCAGCGACACTGAAGCTCTCTTT. This codes for CASSSPSDTEALF.

This clonotype was seen repeatedly, ten times or more. The chain has TRBV6-2 or TRBV6-3 and TRBJ2-3; 7 positions agree with TRBD2. The V gene's germline CDR1 is MNHEY and CDR2 SVGEGT. The CDR3 has 16 residues. V shed 2 bases and J 0 bases; nucleotides not matched to a gene: 5. The CDR3 nucleotides read TGTGCCAGCAGTTACCGCGGGGGACTCAGCACAGATACGCAGTATTTT. Its protein is CASSYRGGLSTDTQYF.

This clonotype was observed at least ten times. The J gene is TRBJ2-5, the V gene TRBV20-1; 13 bases are shared with TRBD2. Germline V gene lookup returns CDR1 DFQATT and CDR2 SNEGSKA (reference sequence). The CDR3 spans 14 residues. V shed 4 bases, J shed 5 bases, and the junction held 4 bases outside the gene matches. CDR3 nucleotides: TGCAGTGCTAAACCGACTAGCGGGGGGGAGACCCAGTACTTC. It specifies CSAKPTSGGETQYF.

This clonotype was counted at least ten times. This chain uses TRBV12-3 or TRBV12-4 with TRBJ1-2; unclear D gene. This CDR3 contains 15 residues. The V end was cut by 5 bases, the J end by 3 bases, with 16 bases between. CDR3: CASSPQSGKDYGYTF. As DNA, the CDR3 is TGTGCCAGCAGTCCTCAGTCCGGGAAGGACTATGGCTACACCTTC.

This chain connects TRBV20-1 to TRBJ2-5, with TRBD2 identical over 16 bases. Germline V gene data show CDR1 as DFQATT and CDR2 as SNEGSKA (reference sequence). V was clipped by 5 bases and J by 2 bases; unmatched bases: 5. The CDR3 runs 16 residues. DNA of the CDR3: TGCAGTGCTCGGGGACTAGCGGGGGGGTTTCAAGAGACCCAGTACTTC. It codes for CSARGLAGGFQETQYF.

Many counts were recorded for this clonotype. J is TRBJ2-1 and V is TRBV6-1; D might be TRBD2 (6 bases). This CDR3 has 14 amino acids. CDR1 and CDR2 (germline): MNHNS, SASEGT. The germline V and J ends were trimmed by 2 bases and 7 bases, with 12 bases remaining between them. The CDR3 protein is CASSEYTSRNEQFF. The CDR3 DNA follows: TGTGCCAGCAGTGAATACACTAGCAGGAATGAGCAGTTCTTC.

In DNA, the CDR3 is TGTGCCAGCAGTTTAGTAGCGTTAGGGCCCCGGAACACTGAAGCTTTCTTT. Translation gives CASSLVALGPRNTEAFF. The V and J genes are TRBV12-3 or TRBV12-4 and TRBJ1-1; D ambiguous. Trimming removed 1 base from V and 1 base from J, with 16 bases in between. The CDR3 runs to 17 residues.

Note on this clonotype: A clone one base away is much larger, so this may be a read error. The chain employs TRBV6-1 and TRBJ2-7, with D tentatively TRBD2 (6 bases). From germline, CDR1 is MNHNS and CDR2 SASEGT. CDR3 length equals 13 residues. This chain's CDR3 is CASSKAGSYVQYF. CDR3 nucleotides: TGTGCCAGCAGTAAAGCGGGCTCCTACGTGCAGTACTTC.

This clonotype was counted a few times. The gene calls are TRBV7-9 and TRBJ2-7; 13 nucleotides line up with TRBD2. V shed 5 bases and J 4 bases; nucleotides not matched to a gene: 11. The CDR3 covers 17 residues. The germline gives CDR1 SEHNR, CDR2 FQNEAQ (reference sequence). The CDR3 here is CASSDAGLAGLLYEQYF. DNA for the CDR3: TGTGCCAGCAGCGACGCGGGACTAGCGGGACTCTTGTACGAGCAGTACTTC.

This clonotype was detected ten times or more. This chain links TRBV10-3 with TRBJ2-5, with 8 bases matching TRBD2. V shed 4 bases, J shed 7 bases, and the junction held 5 bases outside the gene matches. Germline CDR1 reads ENHRY; CDR2 reads SYGVKD. CDR3 length equals 13 residues. The CDR3: CAISGSRGGTQYF. DNA for the CDR3: TGTGCCATCAGTGGTTCCCGGGGGGGGACCCAGTACTTC.

This clonotype occurred many times. The V gene is TRBV14, the J gene TRBJ1-1, with 7 bases identical to TRBD1. The J segment lost 6 bases and the V segment lost 2 bases, leaving 9 bases of the junction unmatched. This CDR3 is 15 amino acids long. In germline, CDR1 is SGHDN, CDR2 FVKESK. The CDR3 nucleotides are TGTGCCAGCAGCCAACCAACGACAGGGTCTGCTGAAGCTTTCTTT. Translated: CASSQPTTGSAEAFF.

This clonotype was counted between two and nine times. This chain joins TRBV7-8 and TRBJ2-6; D remains unclear. The length of the CDR3 is 17 residues. Germline V lookup: CDR1 SGHVS, CDR2 FQNEAQ. V dropped 1 base and J dropped 1 base, with 11 bases sitting between them. The chain's CDR3 is CASSLGHFGSGANVLTF. CDR3 nucleotide sequence: TGTGCCAGCAGCTTAGGACACTTTGGGTCTGGGGCCAACGTCCTGACTTTC.

This clonotype showed up many times. The CDR3 nucleotides are TGCAGTGGGCTAGCGGGAGGGTACGAGCAGTACTTC. This translates into CSGLAGGYEQYF. The chain recombines TRBV20-1 with TRBJ2-7, with 12 bases fitting TRBD2. The V and J ends lost 7 bases and 4 bases, in that order; junction bases with no gene match: 2. CDR3 length: 12 amino acids. CDR1 is DFQATT and CDR2 is SNEGSKA in the germline V gene (reference sequence).

This clonotype was recorded at least ten times. The chain recombines TRBV12-3 or TRBV12-4 with TRBJ1-1, with TRBD1 as a possible D gene (6 bases). V lost 2 bases and J lost 4, with 11 bases in between. CDR3 length: 14 residues. This CDR3 is CASSLSGGLTEAFF. The CDR3 nucleotides read TGTGCCAGCAGTTTATCCGGGGGGCTCACTGAAGCTTTCTTT.

This clonotype has ten or more counts. The chain is built from TRBV6-2 or TRBV6-3 and TRBJ1-5; possibly TRBD1 for D (6 bases). The V gene lost 6 bases and the J gene lost 3 bases, with 12 bases spanning the gap. CDR1 and CDR2 (germline): MNHEY, SVGEGT. The CDR3 totals 14 residues. DNA of the CDR3: TGTGCCAGCAGAGCCGGACAGCACAATCAGCCCCAGCATTTT. This codes for CASRAGQHNQPQHF.

This clonotype was counted ten times or more. The V and J genes are TRBV6-1 and TRBJ2-7; 7 positions agree with TRBD1. V lost 6 bases to trimming and J lost 4 bases; unmatched junction nucleotides: 12. This CDR3 region has 15 residues. Germline-derived CDR1 and CDR2 are MNHNS and SASEGT. The CDR3 DNA reads as TGTGCCAGCAGCCTTACCGGGACAGCAAATTACGAGCAGTACGTC. This translates into CASSLTGTANYEQYV.

This clonotype was seen more than once but under ten times. The gene calls are TRBV19 and TRBJ1-4, with TRBD1 as a possible D gene (5 bases). Trimming removed 7 bases at V and 8 bases at J, with 8 bases between. CDR1 and CDR2 from the germline V gene are LNHDA and SQIVND (reference sequence). CDR3 length: 11 residues. The CDR3 loop is CASKAGEKLFF. The CDR3 DNA is TGTGCCAGTAAGGCAGGGGAAAAACTGTTTTTT. The entire variable domain, with the rest obtained from reference TRBV19 and TRBJ1-4, is as follows: DGGITQSPKYLFRKEGQNVTLSCEQNLNHDAMYWYRQDPGQGLRLIYYSQIVNDFQKGDIAEGYSVSREKKESFPLTVTSAQKNPTAFYLCASKAGEKLFFGSGTQLSVL.

The chain is built from TRBV12-3 or TRBV12-4 and TRBJ1-5; 7 positions match TRBD1. CDR3 length: 14 residues. V lost 3 bases and J lost 7; bases outside the gene matches: 6. The CDR3 sequence is CASSFTGAGQPQHF. As DNA, the CDR3 is TGTGCCAGCAGTTTCACAGGGGCTGGGCAGCCCCAGCATTTT.

This clonotype appeared many times. The chain is built from TRBV6-2 or TRBV6-3 and TRBJ1-5; D unresolved. This CDR3 has 16 residues. Germline values: CDR1 MNHEY, CDR2 SVGEGT. Trimming removed 0 bases at V and 2 bases at J, with 11 bases between. The chain's CDR3 is CASSYSWGYGNQPQHF. The DNA of the CDR3 is TGTGCCAGCAGTTACTCGTGGGGATATGGCAATCAGCCCCAGCATTTT.

In DNA, the CDR3 is TGCGCCAGCAGCCAACCCACTTCACTAGCGGGAAGTCCGTATTTT. Protein: CASSQPTSLAGSPYF. The gene calls are TRBV4-1 and TRBJ2-3; 10 bases agree with TRBD2. Germline CDR1 MGHRA, CDR2 YSYEKL. The CDR3 consists of 15 residues. V lost 2 bases and J lost 14; bases outside the gene matches: 13.

This clonotype was observed at least ten times. CDR3 residues: CASSDNPPISYNSPLHF. The CDR3 nucleotides read TGTGCCAGCAGTGATAACCCCCCCATCTCCTATAATTCACCCCTCCACTTT. The gene calls are TRBV12-3 or TRBV12-4 and TRBJ1-6; no reliable D call. CDR3 length equals 17 residues. Between the trimmed V and J ends, which lost 5 bases and 0 bases, there was a span of 14 bases.

The rearrangement joins TRBV3-1 to TRBJ2-1, with 8 bases aligning to TRBD2. Germline loops: CDR1 LGHDT, CDR2 YNNKEL (reference sequence). This CDR3 has 15 amino acids. The trim removed 0 bases at V and 7 bases at J, leaving 5 bases unmatched. In DNA, the CDR3 is TGTGCCAGCAGCCAAGAAGCGGGAGATAGGAATGAGCAGTTCTTC. Protein product: CASSQEAGDRNEQFF.

There are many counts of this clonotype. J is TRBJ2-5 and V is TRBV7-6; D gene ambiguous. Trimming removed 3 bases at V and 4 bases at J, with 12 bases between. CDR3 size: 14 residues. Germline V gene sequence: CDR1 SGHVS, CDR2 FNYEAQ. Here the CDR3 reads CASSFKQIGETQYF. In DNA, the CDR3 is TGTGCCAGCAGCTTCAAACAGATCGGAGAGACCCAGTACTTC.

The sample holds many counts of this clonotype. The V call is TRBV9, the J call TRBJ1-1, with 9 nucleotides matching TRBD1. Trimming at V came to 4 bases and at J to 4 bases, leaving 11 bases not matched to a gene. The CDR3 extends over 16 amino acids. Per the germline V gene, CDR1 is SGDLS and CDR2 is YYNGEE. The CDR3 DNA follows: TGTGCCAGCAGCCCGCGAGAAATGACAGGGGGCACTGAAGCTTTCTTT. It yields the protein CASSPREMTGGTEAFF.

This clonotype was recorded at least ten times. A read error may produce the germline difference seen at one junction end. This sequence joins TRBV15 and TRBJ2-2; tentative D call: TRBD2 (6 bases). CDR3 size: 13 residues. Germline CDR1 and CDR2: LNHNV and YYDKDF (reference sequence). This CDR3 is CATSRDLWDFFVF. The CDR3 region has the DNA TGTGCCACCAGCAGAGATTTGTGGGACTTTTTTGTTTTT. Full variable domain (rest looked up from reference TRBV15 and TRBJ2-2): DAMVIQNPRYQVTQFGKPVTLSCSQTLNHNVMYWYQQKSSQAPKLLFHYYDKDFNNEADTPDNFQSRRPNTSFCFLDIRSPGLGDTAMYLCATSRDLWDFFVFGEGSRLTVL.

This clonotype was observed at least ten times. The chain couples TRBV6-2 or TRBV6-3 to TRBJ1-5, with TRBD1 matching 7 bases. Looked up from germline, CDR1 is MNHEY and CDR2 is SVGEGT. This CDR3 has 16 amino acids. The V segment lost 8 bases and the J segment 0 bases; nucleotides outside the gene matches: 10. The CDR3 reads CASRGGQPYSNQPQHF. The DNA for the CDR3 is TGTGCCAGCCGGGGGGGACAGCCCTATAGCAATCAGCCCCAGCATTTT.

This clonotype was found a few times. This may arise from a read error, as a much more abundant clone is one base away. The rearrangement uses TRBV12-3 or TRBV12-4 and TRBJ1-1; maybe TRBD1 (6 bases). V was clipped by 8 bases and J by 6 bases, with 22 bases between them. The CDR3 spans 15 residues. CDR3 bases: TGTGCCAGCTACCTTAGGGCAGGGGATGACGCTGAAGCTTTCTTT. Its translation is CASYLRAGDDAEAFF.